The 31 T cell receptor beta chains below all came from one sample that was sequenced in a study of identical twins. TCRdb re-called the 5' RACE reads with MiXCR, one entry per CDR3 protein. The sample includes fewer than 650,000 distinct CDR3 sequences, nearly 10% of them seen just once. This sample also appeared in a second study, on yellow fever vaccine responses in identical twins.

The sample taken for sequencing was PBMCs. The receptors here all came from a woman between 18 and 30 years old in good health.

This clonotype has a handful of counts. Its ends do not fully match the called genes, so a read error is possible. The chain carries TRBV19 and TRBJ2-1; 11 bases are shared with TRBD1. From germline, CDR1 is LNHDA and CDR2 SQIVND (reference sequence). This CDR3 is built from 12 residues. The CDR3 DNA is TGTGCCAGTAGTATCGGGTCGGGACAGGGGGTCTTC. It yields the protein CASSIGSGQGVF.

This clonotype has more than one count but fewer than ten. The chain is built from TRBV4-3 and TRBJ2-1; D is ambiguous. V shed 0 bases and J shed 6 bases, with 18 bases lying between them. The CDR3 runs to 17 residues. From germline, CDR1 is LGHNA and CDR2 YSLEER. The CDR3 loop is CASSQDPPDSQLNEQFF. The CDR3 DNA follows: TGCGCCAGCAGCCAAGATCCCCCCGACTCTCAGCTCAATGAGCAGTTCTTC.

This rearrangement joins TRBV29-1 to TRBJ2-7; 7 nucleotides agree with TRBD2. The CDR3 spans 14 residues. Unmatched junction bases numbered 10, after V lost 6 bases and J lost 2 bases. Germline loops: CDR1 SQVTM, CDR2 ANQGSEA. The CDR3 DNA sequence: TGCAGCGTGAGCGGGACTCCAGACCCCTACGAGCAGTACTTC. This translates into CSVSGTPDPYEQYF.

The sample holds a few counts of this clonotype. This rearrangement joins TRBV6-2 or TRBV6-3 to TRBJ2-7; possibly TRBD2 for D (5 bases). CDR1 is MNHEY, CDR2 SVGEGT, per germline. Trimming pared 8 bases from V and 0 bases from J, leaving 14 bases between. The CDR3 has 14 amino acids. The CDR3 bases are TGTGCCAGCCGGGTAATCGGGAACTCCTACGAGCAGTACTTC. Translation gives CASRVIGNSYEQYF.

The V and J genes are TRBV20-1 and TRBJ2-3, with D possibly TRBD2 on 6 matching bases. Per the germline V gene, CDR1 is DFQATT and CDR2 is SNEGSKA (reference sequence). Trimming pared 6 bases from V and 1 base from J, leaving 14 bases between. The CDR3 extends over 14 amino acids. In nucleotides, the CDR3 is TGCAGTGCGGCTCTATGGGGGGGCACAGATACGCAGTATTTT. Protein sequence: CSAALWGGTDTQYF.

This clonotype has only a few counts. This sequence joins TRBV18 and TRBJ2-3, with unresolved D. From germline, CDR1 is KGHSH and CDR2 LQKENI. V shed 3 bases and J shed 1 base, with 11 bases lying between them. CDR3 length: 15 residues. The CDR3 coding sequence is TGTGCCAGCTCACCGGTCCCAGCAGGCACAGATACGCAGTATTTT. Translation: CASSPVPAGTDTQYF. The full variable domain, with the rest looked up from reference TRBV18 and TRBJ2-3, is NAGVMQNPRHLVRRRGQEARLRCSPMKGHSHVYWYRQLPEEGLKFMVYLQKENIIDESGMPKERFSAEFPKEGPSILRIQQVVRGDSAAYFCASSPVPAGTDTQYFGPGTRLTVL.

This rearrangement joins TRBV13 to TRBJ1-6, with 11 nucleotides matching TRBD1. The CDR3 contains 17 residues. The V segment lost 4 bases and the J segment 9 bases; nucleotides outside the gene matches: 11. Germline V CDR1 and CDR2: PRHDT, FYEKMQ (reference sequence). This CDR3 is CASSSAGQGGYRSPLHF. DNA of the CDR3: TGTGCCAGCAGCTCGGCGGGACAGGGGGGTTATCGTTCACCCCTCCACTTT. Full variable domain (remainder filled in from reference TRBV13 and TRBJ1-6): AAGVIQSPRHLIKEKRETATLKCYPIPRHDTVYWYQQGPGQDPQFLISFYEKMQSDKGSIPDRFSAQQFSDYHSELNMSSLELGDSALYFCASSSAGQGGYRSPLHFGNGTRLTVT.

The sample holds many counts of this clonotype. The chain joins TRBV7-9 to TRBJ2-1; D call uncertain. CDR3 length: 12 amino acids. Germline V CDR1 and CDR2: SEHNR, FQNEAQ (reference sequence). Trimming removed 1 base from V and 15 bases from J, with 13 bases in between. CDR3 DNA sequence: TGTGCCAGCAGCTTAGACATCACAACGGGGTTCTTC. This codes for CASSLDITTGFF.

In its sample, this clonotype was seen many times. The genes are TRBV10-3 and TRBJ2-3, with 9 nucleotides matching TRBD2. The CDR3 runs 15 residues. Per the germline V gene, CDR1 is ENHRY and CDR2 is SYGVKD. The V segment lost 4 bases and the J segment 3 bases; nucleotides outside the gene matches: 5. The CDR3 nucleotides are TGTGCCATCAGTGGACTAGCGGCGGGGACAGATACGCAGTATTTT. It codes for CAISGLAAGTDTQYF.

This clonotype showed up many times. V and J are TRBV10-3 and TRBJ1-6, with no clear D. Germline V gene data show CDR1 as ENHRY and CDR2 as SYGVKD. Trimming pared 3 bases from V and 10 bases from J, leaving 10 bases between. The CDR3 extends over 13 amino acids. The CDR3 DNA is TGTGCCATCAGTGAAGGGATCGGGTCACCCCTCCACTTT. This codes for CAISEGIGSPLHF.

This clonotype was seen a few times. V gene TRBV3-1 combines with J gene TRBJ1-1; D unclear. The CDR3 is 16 residues long. Germline CDR1 reads LGHDT; CDR2 reads YNNKEL (reference sequence). V was pared by 2 bases and J by 6 bases, with 19 bases between. CDR3: CASSQRGIPVTPEAFF. The CDR3 coding sequence is TGTGCCAGCAGCCAAAGAGGAATACCCGTTACGCCTGAAGCTTTCTTT.

This clonotype was detected ten times or more. The chain carries TRBV5-5 and TRBJ2-5; 13 nucleotides agree with TRBD2. The CDR3 runs to 16 residues. V lost 4 bases, J lost 1 base, and 4 bases stayed unmatched. The germline V gene encodes CDR1 SGHKS and CDR2 YYEKEE (reference sequence). Written as DNA, the CDR3 is TGTGCCAGCAGCGTGGGACTAGCGGGATTCCAAGAGACCCAGTACTTC. Translated: CASSVGLAGFQETQYF.

This clonotype was picked up a small number of times. This chain connects TRBV28 to TRBJ2-1, with 8 nucleotides matching TRBD1. The germline gives CDR1 MDHEN, CDR2 SYDVKM. The CDR3 runs 14 residues. With V trimmed by 4 bases and J by 10 bases, 9 bases remained unmatched. The CDR3 DNA sequence: TGTGCCAGCAGTTCTCCGGACAGGGAGATAGAGCAGTTCTTC. Protein: CASSSPDREIEQFF.

This clonotype was observed a handful of times. The rearrangement joins TRBV6-1 to TRBJ2-7, with TRBD1 as a possible D gene (6 bases). The ends were cut back, 7 bases at V and 0 bases at J, with 13 bases in the middle. Germline V gene lookup returns CDR1 MNHNS and CDR2 SASEGT. This CDR3 is built from 14 residues. The CDR3 region has the DNA TGTGCCAGCACCGGGACACACAACTCCTACGAGCAGTACTTC. It is translated as CASTGTHNSYEQYF.

This clonotype was observed a handful of times. The genes are TRBV29-1 and TRBJ1-1; D is possibly TRBD1 (5 bases). Trimming cost V 7 bases and J 4 bases, with 13 bases left between them. Germline CDR1 is SQVTM and CDR2 is ANQGSEA. The CDR3 spans 12 residues. The CDR3: CSGGVVGTEAFF. Here the CDR3 DNA reads TGCAGCGGGGGGGTGGTGGGCACTGAAGCTTTCTTT.

This clonotype was picked up many times. CDR3 sequence reads: CSARAAEGAGGYTF. The CDR3 coding sequence is TGCAGTGCTAGAGCCGCGGAGGGGGCGGGTGGCTACACCTTC. The chain recombines TRBV20-1 with TRBJ1-2, with 7 bases that match TRBD1. The CDR3 spans 14 residues. V trimming: 1 base; J trimming: 7 bases; junction bases outside the gene matches: 9. The germline CDR1 and CDR2 sequences are DFQATT and SNEGSKA (reference sequence).

This chain connects TRBV7-2 to TRBJ2-7, with a tentative D call TRBD2 (6 bases). The CDR3 runs 11 residues. V was trimmed by 7 bases and J by 7 bases, leaving 11 bases between them. CDR1 is SGHTA, CDR2 FQGNSA, per germline. The CDR3 region is CASTFGGEQYF. Written as DNA, the CDR3 is TGTGCCAGCACCTTCGGAGGGGAGCAGTACTTC.

The rearrangement links TRBV18 to TRBJ2-5; 10 nucleotides align to TRBD1. The CDR3 runs 15 residues. Germline V lookup: CDR1 KGHSH, CDR2 LQKENI. J was trimmed by 6 bases and V by 8 bases; bases with no gene match: 12. CDR3: CASRGPGQGIQTQYF. CDR3 sequence (DNA): TGTGCCAGCCGAGGACCGGGACAGGGGATACAGACCCAGTACTTC.

The sample holds a few counts of this clonotype. The rearrangement uses TRBV30 and TRBJ2-7; 10 bases fit TRBD2. The ends lost 4 bases at V and 3 bases at J; junction bases unmatched: 6. The CDR3 extends over 14 amino acids. CDR1 and CDR2 (germline): GTSNPN, SVGIG (reference sequence). This CDR3 is CAWTKAGGFYEQYF. CDR3 sequence (DNA): TGTGCCTGGACTAAAGCGGGAGGGTTCTACGAGCAGTACTTC.

V and J are TRBV6-5 and TRBJ2-1, with D hard to call. CDR3 length equals 16 residues. Germline V gene sequence: CDR1 MNHEY, CDR2 SVGAGI. Trimming removed 0 bases from V and 1 base from J, with 10 bases in between. CDR3 nucleotide sequence: TGTGCCAGCAGTTACTCGTTTGGCGCGTCCTACAATGAGCAGTTCTTC. Its translation: CASSYSFGASYNEQFF.

The chain recombines TRBV5-6 with TRBJ2-7, with a possible D match to TRBD1 (6 bases). The CDR3 is 16 amino acids. CDR1 and CDR2 from the germline V gene are SGHDT and YYEEEE. V was trimmed by 5 bases and J by 2 bases, leaving 20 bases between them. The CDR3 is CASSPRTGTQAYEQYF. CDR3 sequence (DNA): TGTGCCAGCAGTCCTAGGACCGGGACACAAGCCTACGAGCAGTACTTC.

This clonotype was observed at least ten times. The chain has TRBV9 and TRBJ1-2; D might be TRBD1 (6 bases). CDR1 and CDR2 from the germline V gene are SGDLS and YYNGEE. Trimming shortened V by 0 bases and J by 7 bases, and 13 bases separated the two germline ends. The CDR3 totals 14 residues. The CDR3 loop reads CASSVAAQGSGYTF. The CDR3 coding sequence is TGTGCCAGCAGCGTAGCTGCACAGGGTAGTGGCTACACCTTC.

CDR3 nucleotides: TGTGCCAGCAGCGGGGCGGGAGGGAACCTTGGGGGACGTGAGCAGTACTTC. Translating gives CASSGAGGNLGGREQYF. The chain uses TRBV28 and TRBJ2-7; 9 bases agree with TRBD2. The length of the CDR3 is 17 residues. Germline V gene data show CDR1 as MDHEN and CDR2 as SYDVKM. V was pared by 6 bases and J by 7 bases, with 19 bases of the junction left unmatched.

This clonotype was seen a handful of times. The chain carries TRBV28 and TRBJ2-3, with TRBD2 matching 7 bases. The germline CDR1 and CDR2 sequences are MDHEN and SYDVKM. The CDR3 extends over 16 amino acids. V gave up 5 bases and J gave up 4 bases; unmatched junction bases: 12. The CDR3 nucleotides read TGTGCCAGCAGTCCCCGACTAGCCCCATCCCCAGATACGCAGTATTTT. Translating gives CASSPRLAPSPDTQYF.

The chain combines TRBV28 with TRBJ2-7; TRBD1 matches at 8 bases. Trimming cost V 5 bases and J 6 bases; bases outside gene matches: 6. The CDR3 has 13 residues. CDR1 is MDHEN and CDR2 is SYDVKM in the germline V gene. This CDR3 is CASSPGGQSEQYF. In nucleotides, the CDR3 is TGTGCCAGCAGTCCAGGGGGCCAATCCGAGCAGTACTTC.

This clonotype was seen a few times. The chain uses TRBV7-6 and TRBJ1-2, with TRBD1 matching 8 bases. Losses at the gene ends were 1 base for V and 3 bases for J; bases not matched to a gene: 4. The CDR3 length is 15 residues. Germline CDR1 SGHVS, CDR2 FNYEAQ. CDR3 DNA: TGTGCCAGCAGCTTAGGGTCAGGGGGCGACTATGGCTACACCTTC. Its translation: CASSLGSGGDYGYTF.

This clonotype was recorded a few times. CDR3 sequence: CSASPGTGGSETQYF. The DNA of the CDR3 is TGCAGTGCATCCCCCGGGACAGGGGGCAGTGAGACCCAGTACTTC. The chain joins TRBV20-1 to TRBJ2-5; 12 positions match TRBD1. The V gene end was trimmed by 6 bases and the J gene end by 5 bases; junction bases not matched to a gene: 10. The CDR3 runs 15 residues. Germline V gene sequence: CDR1 DFQATT, CDR2 SNEGSKA (reference sequence).

This chain joins TRBV6-5 and TRBJ2-2; 8 bases map to TRBD2. The CDR3 has 17 residues. Trimming took 2 bases from V and 2 from J; bases not matched to a gene: 7. CDR1 and CDR2 (germline): MNHEY, SVGAGI. The CDR3 here is CASSYGLADVNTGELFF. CDR3 nucleotides: TGTGCCAGCAGTTACGGACTAGCTGACGTTAACACCGGGGAGCTGTTTTTT.

This clonotype has just a few counts. The rearrangement joins TRBV4-1 to TRBJ1-2; D call uncertain. The germline CDR1 and CDR2 sequences are MGHRA and YSYEKL. V was trimmed by 0 bases and J by 3 bases, leaving 11 bases between them. This CDR3 is 15 amino acids long. The CDR3 DNA sequence: TGCGCCAGCAGCCAAGACACCGCCGGGGACTATGGCTACACCTTC. Translating gives CASSQDTAGDYGYTF.

This rearrangement joins TRBV12-3 or TRBV12-4 to TRBJ2-6, with D possibly called TRBD1 or TRBD2 (6 bases each). V lost 3 bases to trimming and J lost 1 base, with 13 bases between them. This CDR3 contains 17 residues. In nucleotides, the CDR3 is TGTGCCAGCAGTTTTTGGGGGGCTGGGTCTGGGGCCAACGTCCTGACTTTC. This encodes CASSFWGAGSGANVLTF.

This clonotype appeared a few times. The CDR3 sequence: CATGGDTGELFF. CDR3 nucleotides: TGTGCCACGGGGGGGGACACCGGGGAGCTGTTTTTT. The rearrangement uses TRBV27 and TRBJ2-2; 8 positions agree with TRBD2. Germline-derived CDR1 and CDR2 are MNHEY and SMNVEV (reference sequence). Trimming took 10 bases from V and 3 from J; bases not matched to a gene: 1. This CDR3 is built from 12 residues.